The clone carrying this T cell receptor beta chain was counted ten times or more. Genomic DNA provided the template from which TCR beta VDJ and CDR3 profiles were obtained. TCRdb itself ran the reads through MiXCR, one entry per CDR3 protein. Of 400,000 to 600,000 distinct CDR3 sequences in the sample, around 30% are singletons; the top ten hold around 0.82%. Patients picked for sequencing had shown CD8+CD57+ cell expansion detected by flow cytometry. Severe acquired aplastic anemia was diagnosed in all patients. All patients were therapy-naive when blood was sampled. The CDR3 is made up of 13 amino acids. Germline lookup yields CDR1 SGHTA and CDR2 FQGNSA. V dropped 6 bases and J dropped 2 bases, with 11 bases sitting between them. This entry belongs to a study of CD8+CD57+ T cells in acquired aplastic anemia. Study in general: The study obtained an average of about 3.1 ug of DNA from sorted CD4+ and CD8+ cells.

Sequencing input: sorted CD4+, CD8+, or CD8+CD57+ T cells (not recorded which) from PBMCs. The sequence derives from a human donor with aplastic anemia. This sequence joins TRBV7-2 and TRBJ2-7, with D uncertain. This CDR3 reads CASSGRMTYEQYF. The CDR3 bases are TGTGCCAGCAGTGGGCGAATGACCTACGAGCAGTACTTC. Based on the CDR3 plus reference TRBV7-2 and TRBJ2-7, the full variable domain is GAGVSQSPSNKVTEKGKDVELRCDPISGHTALYWYRQSLGQGLEFLIYFQGNSAPDKSGLPSDRFSAERTGGSVSTLTIQRTQQEDSAVYLCASSGRMTYEQYFGPGTRLTVT.